This T cell receptor beta chain comes out of a study of cytomegalovirus exposure and HLA in healthy donors. Donors in the study were healthy people who gave bone marrow. The CDR3 sequence is 14 residues long. Germline V gene sequence: CDR1 MNHEY, CDR2 SVGAGI. J gave up 4 bases and V 6 bases, and 8 bases lay outside the gene matches. Vbeta (60) and Jbeta (13) primers were used in the PCR. Clones were read by immunoSEQ multiplex PCR, and TCRdb kept only the in-frame ones, dropping some. The profile covers around 100,000 clones, with 7.6% appearing a single time and about 2.1% taken by the ten largest. The V call is TRBV6-5, the J call TRBJ1-2; 7 bases agree with TRBD1. The origin of this receptor is a man aged 50 to 59 in good health and CMV-seronegative. Sequencing was carried out using PBMCs. The CDR3 protein is CASRSTGYGYGYTF. The CDR3 region has the DNA TGTGCCAGCAGGTCGACAGGGTATGGCTATGGCTACACCTTC.